A single TCR beta chain is shown here with its context. Its antigen is undetermined. The protocol was immunoSEQ multiplex PCR, while the TCRdb copy is restricted to in-frame clones and leaves out a portion. The table lists over 70,000 clones, roughly nine tenths of them singletons. These data are taken from a study of T cell responses to AZD1222 COVID-19 vaccine. This CDR3 has 13 residues. Trimming pared 3 bases from V and 4 bases from J, leaving 8 bases between. Broader study findings: At baseline, seropositivity was found in only six or seven AZD1222 recipients. Repertoires were obtained solely post-peak T cell response.

The source material was peripheral blood, sampled 28 days after the second AZD1222 dose. V gene TRBV12-3 or TRBV12-4 combines with J gene TRBJ2-3; D is possibly TRBD2 (6 bases). The sequence derives from an adult who received the AZD1222 COVID-19 vaccine. The CDR3 sequence is CASSLGGADTQYF. The CDR3, as DNA: TGTGCCAGCAGTTTGGGAGGAGCAGATACGCAGTATTTT.